The clone carrying this TCR beta chain was seen repeatedly, ten times or more. Trimming stripped 2 bases from V and 2 bases from J, with 10 bases between. CDR1 is GTSNPN and CDR2 is SVGIG in the germline V gene (reference sequence). The CDR3 sequence is 14 residues long. This sample stems from a study of early T cells in non-severe SARS-CoV-2 infection. Study information: The study sequenced bulk RNA from unsorted whole blood, with chains unpaired.

MiXCR, run by TCRdb on the 5' RACE reads, gives a single entry per CDR3 protein. The sample records roughly 32,000 distinct CDR3 sequences, under 7.5% being singletons. The sequence was obtained from an adult who was a healthcare worker with PCR-confirmed SARS-CoV-2 infection or an uninfected control (not recorded which). Material: whole blood. The chain couples TRBV30 to TRBJ1-5, with D maybe TRBD1 (5 bases). CDR3 sequence reads: CAWSRQIGNQPQHF. For the CDR3, the DNA is TGTGCCTGGAGTCGACAGATAGGCAATCAGCCCCAGCATTTT.